What follows are 15 T cell receptor beta chains derived from one specimen sequenced in a study of CXCR3-negative and CXCR3-positive naive CD8 T cells. Study-wide points: CXCR3-negative naive cells had less hydrophobic TRB CDR3s than did CXCR3-positive naive cells.

What these receptors recognize is not known. UMI-labeled 5' RACE yielded the TRB cDNA libraries. No DNA is given; TCRdb re-called the 5' RACE reads and lists each CDR3 protein once. The sample spans about 150,000 distinct CDR3 sequences; the ten largest clones claim 0.25% to 0.3%. Sample: naive CXCR3+ CD8+ T cells from blood. The subset was: CD45RO-CCR7+CD27+CD95- naive CD8+ T cells expressing CXCR3 (TNR3+). These receptors were taken from a human donor in good health. Some clones in this sample may be carry-over from other donors' samples.

J is TRBJ2-3 and V is TRBV28; no DNA is available, so the TRBD1 call from TCRdb remains unchecked. The CDR3 has 12 residues. Germline V lookup: CDR1 MDHEN, CDR2 SYDVKM. The CDR3: CASSSPGATQYF.

The rearrangement uses TRBV7-9 and TRBJ1-4; absent DNA, TCRdb's TRBD1 call cannot be checked. CDR1 and CDR2 from the germline V gene are SEHNR and FQNEAQ (reference sequence). The CDR3 contains 15 residues. This chain's CDR3 is CASSLRGTTNEKLFF.

The rearrangement links TRBV20-1 to TRBJ2-7; no DNA is available, so the TRBD1 call from TCRdb remains unchecked. The CDR3 consists of 13 residues. CDR1 is DFQATT, CDR2 SNEGSKA, per germline (reference sequence). CDR3 in amino acids: CSARVRGIYEQYF.

The V gene is TRBV28, the J gene TRBJ2-7. Germline values: CDR1 MDHEN, CDR2 SYDVKM. CDR3 length equals 15 residues. The CDR3 region is CASSLVDTRSYEQYF.

The gene calls are TRBV9 and TRBJ2-3; TCRdb outputs TRBD1, but without DNA this stays unchecked. This CDR3 has 16 residues. The germline CDR1 and CDR2 sequences are SGDLS and YYNGEE. The CDR3 is CASSPTRDSSTDTQYF.

J is TRBJ2-1 and V is TRBV28. Germline loops: CDR1 MDHEN, CDR2 SYDVKM. This CDR3 has 12 amino acids. CDR3 loop: CATEGSYNEQFF. Full variable domain (rest looked up from reference TRBV28 and TRBJ2-1): DVKVTQSSRYLVKRTGEKVFLECVQDMDHENMFWYRQDPGLGLRLIYFSYDVKMKEKGDIPEGYSVSREKKERFSLILESASTNQTSMYLCATEGSYNEQFFGPGTRLTVL.

This rearrangement joins TRBV4-1 to TRBJ2-1. CDR1 MGHRA and CDR2 YSYEKL come from the germline V gene. The CDR3 spans 15 residues. Here the CDR3 reads CASSQGTGVYNEQFF.

This sequence joins TRBV14 and TRBJ1-1. CDR3 length: 13 amino acids. Germline CDR1 SGHDN, CDR2 FVKESK. This chain's CDR3 is CASSQGVRTEAFF.

The chain recombines TRBV7-3 with TRBJ2-5. The CDR3 runs to 12 residues. Germline V gives CDR1 SGHTA, CDR2 FQGTGA. The chain's CDR3 is CASSLIAETQYF.

The genes are TRBV2 and TRBJ2-3; checking the TCRdb D call of TRBD1 is not possible without DNA. This CDR3 contains 14 residues. Germline CDR1 and CDR2: SNHLY and FYNNEI. The CDR3 reads CASRMYGGTDTQYF. Complete variable domain (other parts from reference TRBV2 and TRBJ2-3): EPEVTQTPSHQVTQMGQEVILRCVPISNHLYFYWYRQILGQKVEFLVSFYNNEISEKSEIFDDQFSVERPDGSNFTLKIRSTKLEDSAMYFCASRMYGGTDTQYFGPGTRLTVL.

The chain combines TRBV7-2 with TRBJ2-7; there is no DNA to check the TCRdb D call of TRBD1. The CDR3 consists of 15 residues. Looked up from germline, CDR1 is SGHTA and CDR2 is FQGNSA. CDR3 sequence reads: CASSRLGGATYEQYF.

The rearrangement links TRBV7-9 to TRBJ1-2. The germline V gene has CDR1 SEHNR and CDR2 FQNEAQ (reference sequence). The CDR3 extends over 18 amino acids. The CDR3 here is CASSQISRSGELNYGYTF. Variable domain in full (rest from reference TRBV7-9 and TRBJ1-2): DTGVSQNPRHKITKRGQNVTFRCDPISEHNRLYWYRQTLGQGPEFLTYFQNEAQLEKSRLLSDRFSAERPKGSFSTLEIQRTEQGDSAMYLCASSQISRSGELNYGYTFGSGTRLTVV.

V usage is TRBV11-3 and J usage is TRBJ2-1; the TCRdb call, TRBD2, lacks DNA for checking. The V gene's germline CDR1 is SGHNT and CDR2 YENEEA. This CDR3 has 14 residues. The CDR3 loop is CASSSGGVHNEQFF.

The rearrangement joins TRBV29-1 to TRBJ1-1. The CDR3 covers 13 residues. Germline V gene sequence: CDR1 SQVTM, CDR2 ANQGSEA. The CDR3 sequence is CSVGGEMNTEAFF. Supplemented by reference TRBV29-1 and TRBJ1-1, the full variable domain reads SAVISQKPSRDICQRGTSLTIQCQVDSQVTMMFWYRQQPGQSLTLIATANQGSEATYESGFVIDKFPISRPNLTFSTLTVSNMSPEDSSIYLCSVGGEMNTEAFFGQGTRLTVV.

This chain uses TRBV29-1 with TRBJ2-1. The germline gives CDR1 SQVTM, CDR2 ANQGSEA. This CDR3 has 11 amino acids. This chain's CDR3 is CSVRYRNEQFF.